This TCR beta chain was documented in a study of early T cells in non-severe SARS-CoV-2 infection (dated by TCRdb to the early 2020s). A note on the overall study: Because TCR sequencing relied on bulk RNA taken from unsorted whole blood, pairing of alpha and beta chains was not possible.

Set within a cohort of healthcare workers in London, UK, this nested case-control study involved weekly PCR testing of nasopharyngeal swabs along with blood sampling. Healthcare workers were recruited between 23 and 31 March 2020, during the week of the UK lockdown, and were followed weekly for up to about 15 weeks. This clonotype has at least ten counts. No cognate antigen has been identified for it. One base away there is no much larger clone; base qualities are not given. Summary of the overall study and its limitations: VDJdb matching was skewed toward anti-spike CD8 responses and likely underestimated virus-specific expansions by missing private and CD4 specificities.

Libraries were constructed by 5' RACE. The sequencer listed for this sample is NextSeq 500. The TCR library protocol attached unique molecular identifiers to individual cDNA molecules to correct for sequencing error and PCR bias. TCR alpha and beta chains were both sequenced, and the abundances of alpha and beta sequences in each sample were closely correlated with each other. The source study handled its data this way. Decombinator V4 was used to perform V gene, J gene and CDR3 annotation of TCR sequences. TCRs were defined as expanded if a significant change between any two time points was detected under a Poisson model with p below 0.0001. TCR abundances were normalised to the total number of TCRs sequenced per sample and were expressed as counts per million. A search of VDJdb, accessed on 1 November 2021, was run for TCRs annotated to CMV, EBV and SARS-CoV-2, with TCRs annotated for multiple antigens excluded. Clones were called with MiXCR by TCRdb after fastp trimmed the public reads at Q25, and only in-frame beta chains were retained. Each entry is one CDR3 protein sequence, shown with its most common DNA and genes. The V and J calls here are based on TCRdb, not the publication. The sample table shows tens of thousands of distinct CDR3 sequences, and 7% to 10% are seen once. About a fifth of the sample lies in the top ten.

The sequenced material came from whole blood. This sequence originates from an adult who was a healthcare worker with PCR-confirmed SARS-CoV-2 infection or an uninfected control (not recorded which).

This receptor has the CDR3 CASSRRGPGWNIQYF. The sequenced DNA: TGTGCCAGCAGCAGGAGGGGCCCTGGTTGGAACATTCAGTACTTC. The V and J genes are TRBV2 and TRBJ2-4; possibly the D gene is TRBD2, per 6 matching bases. The CDR3, cysteine through phenylalanine, is 15 amino acids long. This entry keeps only the CDR3 DNA: 45 bases, framed from base 1. Taken from the germline V gene, the CDR1 and CDR2 loops are SNHLY and FYNNEI. V is cut by 6 bases and J by 7 bases, and the space between the germline ends is 19 bases.